This record concerns one T cell receptor beta chain sequence. Antigen: not known. Repertoires were generated with immunoSEQ multiplex PCR, while TCRdb's copy carries only in-frame clones and drops some. This table has approximately 150,000 clones, roughly 93% appearing once. The CDR3 covers 19 residues. Trimming took off 0 bases at V and 7 bases at J, with 24 bases between the two ends. CDR1 is LGHNA, CDR2 YSLEER, per germline. The data stem from a study of T cell responses to AZD1222 COVID-19 vaccine. Study-level results: Breadth and depth of Spike-specific TCRs rose after two AZD1222 doses.

The TCR was taken from an adult in good health. The sample in question was peripheral blood, obtained on day 0 of MenACWY control vaccination. This chain uses TRBV4-3 with TRBJ1-4, with D possibly matching TRBD1 (5 bases). The CDR3 DNA reads as TGCGCCAGCAGCCAAGATTATCTTAGGTATAGGGGATTCTTTGAAAAACTGTTTTTT. Its translation is CASSQDYLRYRGFFEKLFF.